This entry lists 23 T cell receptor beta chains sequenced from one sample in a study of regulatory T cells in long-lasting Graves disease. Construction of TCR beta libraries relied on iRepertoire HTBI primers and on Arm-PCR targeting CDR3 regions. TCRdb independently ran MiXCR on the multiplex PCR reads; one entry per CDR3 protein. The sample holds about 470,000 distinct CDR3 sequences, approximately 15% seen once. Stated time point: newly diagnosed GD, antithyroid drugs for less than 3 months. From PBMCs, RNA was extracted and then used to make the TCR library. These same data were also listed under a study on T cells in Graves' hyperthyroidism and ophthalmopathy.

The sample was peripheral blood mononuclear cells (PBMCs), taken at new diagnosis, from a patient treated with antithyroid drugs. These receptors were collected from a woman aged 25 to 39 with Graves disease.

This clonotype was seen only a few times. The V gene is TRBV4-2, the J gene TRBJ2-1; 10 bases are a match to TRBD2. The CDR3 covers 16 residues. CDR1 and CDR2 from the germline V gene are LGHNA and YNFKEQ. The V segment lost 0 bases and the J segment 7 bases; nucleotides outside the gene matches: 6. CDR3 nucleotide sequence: TGTGCCAGCAGCCAAGAGGGTCTAGCGGGAGTTAATGAGCAGTTCTTC. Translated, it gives CASSQEGLAGVNEQFF.

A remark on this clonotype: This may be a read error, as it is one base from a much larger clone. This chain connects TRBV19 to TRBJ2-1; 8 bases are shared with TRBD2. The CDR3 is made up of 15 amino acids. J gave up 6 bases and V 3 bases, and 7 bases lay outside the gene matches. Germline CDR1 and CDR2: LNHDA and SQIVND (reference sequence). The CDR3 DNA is TGTGCCAGTAGTATCGGAGCGGGAGATATCAATGAGCAGTTCTTC. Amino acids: CASSIGAGDINEQFF.

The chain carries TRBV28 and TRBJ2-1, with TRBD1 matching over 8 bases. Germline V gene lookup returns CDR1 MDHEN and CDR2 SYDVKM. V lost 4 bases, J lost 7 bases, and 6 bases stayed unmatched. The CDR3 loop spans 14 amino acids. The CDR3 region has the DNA TGTGCCAGCAGTTCGCAGGGACAGGTAAATGAGCAGTTCTTC. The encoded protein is CASSSQGQVNEQFF.

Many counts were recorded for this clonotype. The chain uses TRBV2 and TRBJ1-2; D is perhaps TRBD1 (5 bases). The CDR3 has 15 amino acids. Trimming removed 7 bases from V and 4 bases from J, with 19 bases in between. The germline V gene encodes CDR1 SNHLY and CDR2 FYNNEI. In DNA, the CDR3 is TGTGCCAGCACCGCCACTCGAGGTAGGGGCTATGGCTACACCTTC. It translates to CASTATRGRGYGYTF. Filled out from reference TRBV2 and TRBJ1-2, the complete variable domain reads EPEVTQTPSHQVTQMGQEVILRCVPISNHLYFYWYRQILGQKVEFLVSFYNNEISEKSEIFDDQFSVERPDGSNFTLKIRSTKLEDSAMYFCASTATRGRGYGYTFGSGTRLTVV.

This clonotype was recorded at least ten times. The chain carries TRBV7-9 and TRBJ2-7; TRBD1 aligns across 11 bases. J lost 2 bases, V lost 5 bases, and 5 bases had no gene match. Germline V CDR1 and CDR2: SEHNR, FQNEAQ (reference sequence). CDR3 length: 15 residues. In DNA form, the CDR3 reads TGTGCCAGCAGCATCGGACAGGGGGCCACCTACGAGCAGTACTTC. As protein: CASSIGQGATYEQYF. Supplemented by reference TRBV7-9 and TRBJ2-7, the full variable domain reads DTGVSQNPRHKITKRGQNVTFRCDPISEHNRLYWYRQTLGQGPEFLTYFQNEAQLEKSRLLSDRFSAERPKGSFSTLEIQRTEQGDSAMYLCASSIGQGATYEQYFGPGTRLTVT.

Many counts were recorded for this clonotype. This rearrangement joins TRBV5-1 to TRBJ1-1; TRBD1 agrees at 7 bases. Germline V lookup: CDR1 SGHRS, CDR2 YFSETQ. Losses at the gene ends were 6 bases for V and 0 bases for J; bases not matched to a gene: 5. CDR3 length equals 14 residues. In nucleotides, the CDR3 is TGCGCCAGCAAGAAAGGGGGCCTGAACACTGAAGCTTTCTTT. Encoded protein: CASKKGGLNTEAFF.

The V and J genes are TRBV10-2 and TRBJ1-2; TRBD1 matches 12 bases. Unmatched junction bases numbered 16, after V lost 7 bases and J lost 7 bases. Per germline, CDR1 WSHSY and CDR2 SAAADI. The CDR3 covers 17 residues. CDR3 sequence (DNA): TGCGCCAGCACCCGAGGAGTGGGGACAGGGGGCGTCGGTGGCTACACCTTC. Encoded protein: CASTRGVGTGGVGGYTF.

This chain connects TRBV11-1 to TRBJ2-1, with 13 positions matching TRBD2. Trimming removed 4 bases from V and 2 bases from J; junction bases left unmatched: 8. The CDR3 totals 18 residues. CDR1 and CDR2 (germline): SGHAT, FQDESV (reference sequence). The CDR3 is CASSSLAGTSGTYNEQFF. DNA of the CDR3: TGTGCCAGCAGCTCTCTGGCCGGGACTAGCGGGACCTACAATGAGCAGTTCTTC.

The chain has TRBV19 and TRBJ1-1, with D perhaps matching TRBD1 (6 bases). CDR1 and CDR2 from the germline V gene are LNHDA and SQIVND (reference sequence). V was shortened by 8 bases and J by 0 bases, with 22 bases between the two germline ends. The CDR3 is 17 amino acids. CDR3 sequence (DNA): TGTGCCAGTCTATCGGTTTCTACAGGGCGTGTGAACACTGAAGCTTTCTTT. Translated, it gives CASLSVSTGRVNTEAFF.

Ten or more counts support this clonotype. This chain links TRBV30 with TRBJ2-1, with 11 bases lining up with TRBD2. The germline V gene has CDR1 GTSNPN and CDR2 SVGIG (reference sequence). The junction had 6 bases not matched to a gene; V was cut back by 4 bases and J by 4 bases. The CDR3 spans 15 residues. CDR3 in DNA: TGTGCCTGGAAGCATAGCGGGAGGGTTTACAATGAGCAGTTCTTC. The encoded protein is CAWKHSGRVYNEQFF. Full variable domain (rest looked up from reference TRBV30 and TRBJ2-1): SQTIHQWPATLVQPVGSPLSLECTVEGTSNPNLYWYRQAAGRGLQLLFYSVGIGQISSEVPQNLSASRPQDRQFILSSKKLLLSDSGFYLCAWKHSGRVYNEQFFGPGTRLTVL.

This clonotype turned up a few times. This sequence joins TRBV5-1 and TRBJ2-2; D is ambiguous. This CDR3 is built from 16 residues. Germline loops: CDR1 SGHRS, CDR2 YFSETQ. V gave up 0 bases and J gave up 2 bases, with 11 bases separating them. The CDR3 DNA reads TGCGCCAGCAGCTTGGATCAGTCGGGCAACACCGGGGAGCTGTTTTTT. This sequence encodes CASSLDQSGNTGELFF.

The CDR3 sequence: CSATGASGRGNEQFF. CDR3 DNA: TGCAGTGCTACCGGGGCTAGCGGGAGGGGAAATGAGCAGTTCTTC. The chain has TRBV20-1 and TRBJ2-1, with 12 bases matching TRBD2. V shed 4 bases, J shed 7 bases, and the junction held 8 bases outside the gene matches. The CDR3 is made up of 15 amino acids. Looked up from germline, CDR1 is DFQATT and CDR2 is SNEGSKA (reference sequence).

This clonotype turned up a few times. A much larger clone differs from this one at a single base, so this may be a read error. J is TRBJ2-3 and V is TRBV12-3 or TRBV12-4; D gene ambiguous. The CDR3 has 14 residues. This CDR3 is CASPHPTIPDMQYF. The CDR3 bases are TGTGCCAGCCCCCACCCCACTATTCCAGATATGCAGTATTTT.

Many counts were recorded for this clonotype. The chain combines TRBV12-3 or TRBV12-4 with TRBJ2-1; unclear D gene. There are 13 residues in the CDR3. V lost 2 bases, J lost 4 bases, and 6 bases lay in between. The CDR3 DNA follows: TGTGCCAGCAGTTTACCAGCGTACAATGAGCAGTTCTTC. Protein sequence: CASSLPAYNEQFF.

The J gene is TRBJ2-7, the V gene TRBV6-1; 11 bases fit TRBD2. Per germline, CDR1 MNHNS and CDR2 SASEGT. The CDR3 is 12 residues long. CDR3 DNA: TGTGGGGCAACTAGCGGGAGATACGAGCAGTACTTC. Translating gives CGATSGRYEQYF.

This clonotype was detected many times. The CDR3 DNA sequence: TGTGCCAGCAGCCCTCAGGGGGGCTCGGATCAGCCCCAGCATTTT. This gives the protein CASSPQGGSDQPQHF. The chain recombines TRBV7-3 with TRBJ1-5; 7 bases fit TRBD1. Germline V lookup: CDR1 SGHTA, CDR2 FQGTGA. With V trimmed by 5 bases and J by 5 bases, 9 bases remained unmatched. The CDR3 is 15 residues long.

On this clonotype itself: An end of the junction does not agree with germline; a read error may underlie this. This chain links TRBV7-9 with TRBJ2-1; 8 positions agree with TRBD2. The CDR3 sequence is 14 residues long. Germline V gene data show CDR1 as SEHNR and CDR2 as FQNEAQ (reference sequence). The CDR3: CASSIAGRNNEQFF. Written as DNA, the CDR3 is TGTGCCAGCAGCATAGCGGGGAGGAACAATGAGCAGTTCTTC.

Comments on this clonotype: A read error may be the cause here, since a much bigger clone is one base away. CDR3 sequence: CASSLSATGSYGYTF. As DNA, the CDR3 is TGTGCCAGCAGTTTATCGGCGACAGGGTCGTATGGCTACACCTTC. This chain links TRBV28 with TRBJ1-2; 7 bases are a match to TRBD1. V lost 1 base, J lost 5 bases, and 7 bases stayed unmatched. Germline values: CDR1 MDHEN, CDR2 SYDVKM. The CDR3 has 15 residues.

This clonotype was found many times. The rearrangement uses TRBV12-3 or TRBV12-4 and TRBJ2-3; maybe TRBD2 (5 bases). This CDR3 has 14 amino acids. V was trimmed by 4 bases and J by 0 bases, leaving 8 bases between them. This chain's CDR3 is CASSWVASTDTQYF. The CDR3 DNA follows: TGTGCCAGCAGTTGGGTAGCGAGCACAGATACGCAGTATTTT.

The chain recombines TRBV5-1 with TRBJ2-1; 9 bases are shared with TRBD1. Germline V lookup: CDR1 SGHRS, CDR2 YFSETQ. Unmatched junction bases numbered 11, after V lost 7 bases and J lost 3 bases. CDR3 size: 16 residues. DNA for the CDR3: TGCGCCAGCGGATCCCCTACGGGACAGGGCTACAATGAGCAGTTCTTC. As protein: CASGSPTGQGYNEQFF.

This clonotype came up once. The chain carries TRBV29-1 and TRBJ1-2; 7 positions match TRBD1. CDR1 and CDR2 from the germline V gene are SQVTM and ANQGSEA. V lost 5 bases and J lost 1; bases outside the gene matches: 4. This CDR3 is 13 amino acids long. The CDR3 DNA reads TGCAGCGTTAGGGGGCAACTTAACTATGGCTACACCTTC. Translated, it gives CSVRGQLNYGYTF.

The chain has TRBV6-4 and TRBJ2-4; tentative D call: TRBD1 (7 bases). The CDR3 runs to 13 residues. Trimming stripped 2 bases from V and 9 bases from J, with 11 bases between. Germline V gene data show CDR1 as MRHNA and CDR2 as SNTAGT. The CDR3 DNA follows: TGTGCCAGCAGTGACGGCAGGGGGGTCATTCAGTACTTC. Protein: CASSDGRGVIQYF.

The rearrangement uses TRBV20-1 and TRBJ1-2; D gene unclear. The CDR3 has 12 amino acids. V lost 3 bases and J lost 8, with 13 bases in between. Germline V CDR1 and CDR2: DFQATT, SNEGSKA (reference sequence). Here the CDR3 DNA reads TGCAGTGCTAGGCCCGCGTTCTCCGGCTACACCTTC. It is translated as CSARPAFSGYTF.